These 17 T cell receptor beta chains share one sample of origin, sequenced in a study of a mutant IDH1 vaccine in newly diagnosed glioma. These TCRs are of unknown antigen specificity. Produced via immunoSEQ multiplex PCR; TCRdb's table is partial and in-frame only. This table has some 70,000 clones, 84% appearing once. Time point indicated: week 35, safety follow-up. The study gave 300 ug of mutant IDH1 20-mer peptide per vaccine dose, with topical imiquimod. This specimen consisted of PBMCs, obtained from a glioma patient whose treatment included an IDH1 peptide vaccine. Receptors originate from a man in his late teens or twenties with glioma.

The chain is built from TRBV6-5 and TRBJ2-7; possible D gene TRBD2, 5 bases. CDR3 length: 14 amino acids. Per germline, CDR1 MNHEY and CDR2 SVGAGI. Trimming removed 7 bases at V and 9 bases at J, with 22 bases between. Here the CDR3 DNA reads TGTGCCAGCACGAACCCGGGGATAACTACGACGCAGTACTTC. It encodes CASTNPGITTTQYF.

The chain has TRBV7-9 and TRBJ2-7; TRBD2 is a possible D gene (5 bases). Germline CDR1 reads SEHNR; CDR2 reads FQNEAQ (reference sequence). The V end was cut by 5 bases, the J end by 7 bases, with 15 bases between. The CDR3 extends over 13 amino acids. The CDR3 sequence is CASSRRGLIEQYF. The CDR3 DNA sequence: TGTGCCAGCAGCCGGCGAGGACTCATAGAGCAGTACTTC.

CDR3 residues: CASTPGLNEKLFF. The CDR3, as DNA: TGTGCCAGCACCCCAGGGCTTAATGAAAAACTGTTTTTT. This chain connects TRBV28 to TRBJ1-4, with D perhaps matching TRBD1 (5 bases). The CDR3 has 13 amino acids. Germline CDR1 and CDR2: MDHEN and SYDVKM. Trimming shortened V by 7 bases and J by 4 bases, and 10 bases separated the two germline ends.

This rearrangement joins TRBV27 to TRBJ2-7; the match to TRBD1 covers 7 bases. After removal of 2 bases from V and 2 bases from J, the junction contained 6 bases not matched to a gene. This CDR3 comprises 15 residues. Germline V gene data show CDR1 as MNHEY and CDR2 as SMNVEV (reference sequence). CDR3 nucleotide sequence: TGTGCCAGCAGTTTAGTCCAGACAGGGACCTACGAGCAGTACTTC. Its translation is CASSLVQTGTYEQYF.

The chain joins TRBV27 to TRBJ2-2, with D perhaps being TRBD1 or TRBD2 (5 bases each). Trimming left V 9 bases short and J 4 bases short, with 18 bases between. This CDR3 contains 15 residues. Germline lookup yields CDR1 MNHEY and CDR2 SMNVEV (reference sequence). This CDR3 is CASGTTRQITGELFF. The CDR3 bases are TGTGCCAGTGGGACGACTCGCCAGATCACCGGGGAGCTGTTTTTT.

This rearrangement joins TRBV5-1 to TRBJ2-2; D is perhaps TRBD1 (6 bases). The V gene's germline CDR1 is SGHRS and CDR2 YFSETQ. The CDR3 extends over 17 amino acids. Trimming cost V 1 base and J 0 bases, with 13 bases left between them. CDR3 region: CASSLRGQIANTGELFF. For the CDR3, the DNA is TGCGCCAGCAGCTTGCGAGGACAGATCGCGAACACCGGGGAGCTGTTTTTT.

V and J are TRBV18 and TRBJ1-5, with D uncertain. The CDR3 has 16 residues. V lost 2 bases, J lost 7 bases, and 18 bases lay in between. Per germline, CDR1 KGHSH and CDR2 LQKENI. The CDR3 region is CASSPDQIGPGQPQHF. CDR3 nucleotide sequence: TGTGCCAGCTCACCAGATCAAATAGGTCCCGGGCAGCCCCAGCATTTT.

V and J are TRBV6-5 and TRBJ2-6; no definite D call. Germline-derived CDR1 and CDR2 are MNHEY and SVGAGI. V was pared by 7 bases and J by 2 bases, with 9 bases between. CDR3 length: 14 amino acids. The CDR3 sequence is CASKGSPGANVLTF. CDR3 DNA: TGTGCCAGCAAAGGCTCCCCTGGGGCCAACGTCCTGACTTTC.

CDR3 amino acids: CASSEGTDNQPQHF. CDR3 sequence (DNA): TGCGCCAGCAGCGAGGGGACAGACAATCAGCCCCAGCATTTT. The chain employs TRBV5-1 and TRBJ1-5, with TRBD1 matching over 7 bases. V gave up 4 bases and J gave up 3 bases; unmatched junction bases: 4. Looked up from germline, CDR1 is SGHRS and CDR2 is YFSETQ. The CDR3 consists of 14 residues.

The gene calls are TRBV4-2 and TRBJ2-7; TRBD1 matches at 7 bases. CDR1 and CDR2 from the germline V gene are LGHNA and YNFKEQ. This CDR3 comprises 16 residues. Germline trimming cut 1 base from V and 1 base from J; bases unmatched to any gene: 7. CDR3 nucleotides: TGTGCCAGCAGCCAAGGGGGACAGTTCCCATCCTACGAGCAGTACTTC. Encoded protein: CASSQGGQFPSYEQYF.

The chain has TRBV4-1 and TRBJ1-1; no clear D. Trimming shortened V by 2 bases and J by 3 bases, and 22 bases separated the two germline ends. This CDR3 has 18 residues. CDR1 and CDR2 from the germline V gene are MGHRA and YSYEKL. DNA of the CDR3: TGCGCCAGCAGCCAACCCCGGGGAGGTCGGGGTTTTGACACTGAAGCTTTCTTT. Translation: CASSQPRGGRGFDTEAFF.

V and J are TRBV6-5 and TRBJ1-1; maybe TRBD1 (5 bases). Germline values: CDR1 MNHEY, CDR2 SVGAGI. Trimming removed 2 bases at V and 4 bases at J, with 11 bases between. CDR3 length: 14 residues. CDR3 in amino acids: CASSYGQGGTEAFF. The DNA of the CDR3 is TGTGCCAGCAGTTACGGGCAGGGAGGCACTGAAGCTTTCTTT.

The chain combines TRBV19 with TRBJ1-6, with D uncertain. Trimming took 10 bases from V and 4 from J, leaving 14 bases between them. From germline, CDR1 is LNHDA and CDR2 SQIVND (reference sequence). The CDR3 runs 14 residues. This CDR3 reads CATSDGLYNSPLHF. In nucleotides, the CDR3 is TGTGCCACTTCTGACGGACTTTATAATTCACCCCTCCACTTT. Drawing the rest from reference TRBV19 and TRBJ1-6, the complete variable domain is DGGITQSPKYLFRKEGQNVTLSCEQNLNHDAMYWYRQDPGQGLRLIYYSQIVNDFQKGDIAEGYSVSREKKESFPLTVTSAQKNPTAFYLCATSDGLYNSPLHFGNGTRLTVT.

The genes are TRBV6-1 and TRBJ1-5; no clear D gene. Germline CDR1 and CDR2: MNHNS and SASEGT. The CDR3 sequence is 13 residues long. Between the trimmed V and J ends, which lost 4 bases and 1 base, there was a span of 5 bases. The chain's CDR3 is CASSGNSNQPQHF. CDR3 bases: TGTGCCAGCAGTGGGAACAGCAATCAGCCCCAGCATTTT.

The chain links TRBV25-1 to TRBJ1-1; TRBD1 aligns across 9 bases. Per the germline V gene, CDR1 is MGHDK and CDR2 is SYGVNS. The CDR3 has 17 amino acids. V lost 2 bases to trimming and J lost 5 bases; unmatched junction nucleotides: 12. CDR3 in DNA: TGTGCCAGCAGTGAACCGGGAACAGGGGGCAGAGGAACTGAAGCTTTCTTT. Amino acids: CASSEPGTGGRGTEAFF.

This chain joins TRBV4-3 and TRBJ1-2; no definite D call. Germline V gives CDR1 LGHNA, CDR2 YSLEER. The CDR3 contains 14 residues. V lost 0 bases, J lost 6 bases, and 11 bases lay in between. CDR3 DNA sequence: TGCGCCAGCAGCCAAGACCTGGACGTAGATGGCTACACCTTC. It specifies CASSQDLDVDGYTF.

A single count supports this clone. The chain links TRBV30 to TRBJ2-1; D is unclear. Germline loops: CDR1 GTSNPN, CDR2 SVGIG (reference sequence). V lost 4 bases, J lost 2 bases, and 12 bases lay in between. The CDR3 consists of 14 residues. This CDR3 reads CAWTVTTTYNEQFF. As DNA, the CDR3 is TGTGCCTGGACGGTAACCACCACCTACAATGAGCAGTTCTTC.